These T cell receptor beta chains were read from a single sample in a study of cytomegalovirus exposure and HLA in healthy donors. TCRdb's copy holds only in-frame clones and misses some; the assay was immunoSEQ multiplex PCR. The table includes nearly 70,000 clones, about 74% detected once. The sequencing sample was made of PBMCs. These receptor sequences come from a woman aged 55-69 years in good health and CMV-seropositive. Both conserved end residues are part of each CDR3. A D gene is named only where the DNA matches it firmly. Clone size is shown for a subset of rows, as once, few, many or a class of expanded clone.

CDR3: CASRLAAFTDTQYF
DNA: TGCGCCAGCCGCCTAGCGGCTTTCACAGATACGCAGTATTTT
D: TRBD2
length: 14
V: TRBV5-1
J: TRBJ2-3
size: NA

CDR3: CASSRGPREGNYGYTF
DNA: TGCGCCAGCAGCAGGGGCCCCCGGGAGGGGAACTATGGCTACACCTTC
D: NA
length: 16
V: TRBV4-1
J: TRBJ1-2
size: NA

CDR3: CASSLQGSGNTIYF
DNA: TGTGCCAGCAGTCTACAGGGGTCTGGAAACACCATATATTTT
D: TRBD1
length: 14
V: TRBV5-4
J: TRBJ1-3
size: once

CDR3: CASSSGTGFAFF
DNA: TGTGCCAGCAGCTCCGGGACAGGGTTCGCTTTCTTT
D: TRBD1
length: 12
V: TRBV11-1
J: TRBJ1-1
size: once

CDR3: CASDPGTGLEKLFF
DNA: TGTGCCAGCGACCCAGGGACAGGTCTTGAAAAACTGTTTTTT
D: TRBD1
length: 14
V: TRBV7-9
J: TRBJ1-4
size: NA

CDR3: CASSPGQGRWETQYF
DNA: TGTGCCAGCAGCCCCGGACAGGGAAGGTGGGAGACCCAGTACTTC
D: TRBD1
length: 15
V: TRBV7-6
J: TRBJ2-5
size: NA

CDR3: CASSGMRPGDTEAFF
DNA: TGCGCCAGCAGCGGGATGAGACCGGGGGACACTGAAGCTTTCTTT
D: NA
length: 15
V: TRBV5-1
J: TRBJ1-1
size: NA

CDR3: CASSYTGEVGELFF
DNA: TGTGCCAGCAGTTACACCGGAGAGGTCGGGGAGCTGTTTTTT
D: NA
length: 14
V: TRBV6-6
J: TRBJ2-2
size: few

CDR3: CASSLGQGVRDTEAFF
DNA: TGTGCCAGCAGTTTGGGACAGGGTGTAAGGGACACTGAAGCTTTCTTT
D: TRBD1
length: 16
V: TRBV6-6
J: TRBJ1-1
size: few

CDR3: CASSHTGFSTEAFF
DNA: TGTGCCAGTAGTCATACAGGGTTTTCCACTGAAGCTTTCTTT
D: NA
length: 14
V: TRBV19
J: TRBJ1-1
size: NA

CDR3: CASTRQASNYGYTF
DNA: TGTGCCAGCACCAGACAGGCTTCTAACTATGGCTACACCTTC
D: NA
length: 14
V: TRBV7-9
J: TRBJ1-2
size: NA

CDR3: CASSSTGTNTGELFF
DNA: TGTGCCAGCAGTTCCACCGGGACGAACACCGGGGAGCTGTTTTTT
D: NA
length: 15
V: TRBV5-5
J: TRBJ2-2
size: NA

CDR3: CASSYVFEDYGYTF
DNA: TGTGCCAGCAGTTACGTGTTCGAGGACTATGGCTACACCTTC
D: NA
length: 14
V: TRBV6-5
J: TRBJ1-2
size: NA

CDR3: CASSPLGRGNTEAFF
DNA: TGTGCCAGTAGCCCCCTGGGGCGCGGGAACACTGAAGCTTTCTTT
D: NA
length: 15
V: TRBV19
J: TRBJ1-1
size: NA

CDR3: CASGFDRGGRETQYF
DNA: TGTGCTAGTGGTTTCGACAGGGGGGGGAGAGAGACCCAGTACTTC
D: TRBD1
length: 15
V: TRBV12-5
J: TRBJ2-5
size: NA

CDR3: CAWSLVVAPEAFF
DNA: TGTGCCTGGTCCCTGGTTGTGGCCCCCGAAGCTTTCTTT
D: NA
length: 13
V: TRBV30
J: TRBJ1-1
size: NA

CDR3: CASSRGQGEKLFF
DNA: TGTGCCAGCTCAAGGGGACAAGGGGAAAAACTGTTTTTT
D: NA
length: 13
V: TRBV2
J: TRBJ1-4
size: few

CDR3: CASSENRASTLNTEAFF
DNA: TGCGCCAGCAGTGAGAACAGGGCCTCTACCTTAAACACTGAAGCTTTCTTT
D: NA
length: 17
V: TRBV10-2
J: TRBJ1-1
size: NA

CDR3: CASSYEGQGVYGYTF
DNA: TGTGCCAGCAGTTACGAAGGACAGGGGGTTTATGGCTACACCTTC
D: TRBD1
length: 15
V: TRBV6-5
J: TRBJ1-2
size: NA

CDR3: CASRAGQNTGELFF
DNA: TGCGCCAGCAGAGCAGGGCAGAACACCGGGGAGCTGTTTTTT
D: NA
length: 14
V: TRBV5-1
J: TRBJ2-2
size: once

CDR3: CASSPGIQETQYF
DNA: TGTGCCAGCAGCCCCGGGATTCAGGAGACCCAGTACTTC
D: NA
length: 13
V: TRBV7-3
J: TRBJ2-5
size: once

CDR3: CASRAQGGGVTEAFF
DNA: TGTGCCAGCAGGGCACAGGGGGGAGGGGTCACTGAAGCTTTCTTT
D: TRBD1
length: 15
V: TRBV27
J: TRBJ1-1
size: NA

CDR3: CATSREEGDGYTF
DNA: TGTGCCACCAGCAGAGAAGAGGGGGATGGCTACACCTTC
D: NA
length: 13
V: TRBV15
J: TRBJ1-2
size: few

CDR3: CASSAGQGNGEAFF
DNA: TGTGCCAGCAGCGCGGGACAGGGGAACGGTGAAGCTTTCTTT
D: TRBD1
length: 14
V: TRBV5-4
J: TRBJ1-1
size: once